This passage covers 26 T cell receptor beta chains from one sample sequenced in a study of blood T cell repertoires in COVID-19 (dated by TCRdb to about 2020). Libraries were prepared through the immunoSEQ multiplex PCR assay. TCRdb mirrors the immuneACCESS table, restricted to in-frame sequences. Some clones are absent from its copies; in checked studies, under half trace to an unresolved V gene, and the reason for the others is unknown. A total of approximately 270,000 clones appear in this sample, approximately 88% of them only once. The ten largest clonotypes hold approximately 2% of the sample. The sequenced sample consisted of peripheral blood. The source of these receptors is a man over 45 with acute or convalescent COVID-19.

The rearrangement links TRBV18 to TRBJ1-1, with D unclear. With 1 base removed from V and 5 bases from J, the gap between germline ends came to 8 bases. The CDR3 length is 13 residues. The V gene's germline CDR1 is KGHSH and CDR2 LQKENI. The CDR3, as DNA: TGTGCCAGCTCACCACGGCGGGGAACTGAAGCTTTCTTT. Protein sequence: CASSPRRGTEAFF.

This rearrangement joins TRBV19 to TRBJ2-5; a weak D match, TRBD2 (6 bases). CDR1 and CDR2 (germline): LNHDA, SQIVND (reference sequence). This CDR3 spans 13 amino acids. Deletions cut 6 bases from V and 7 bases from J, with 15 bases between. The CDR3 DNA sequence: TGTGCCAGTAGCTCTGGGGGGATCGGGACCCAGTACTTC. Protein sequence: CASSSGGIGTQYF.

The chain couples TRBV6-5 to TRBJ2-7; 8 bases align to TRBD1. Germline CDR1 MNHEY, CDR2 SVGAGI. The V segment lost 7 bases and the J segment 2 bases; nucleotides outside the gene matches: 7. The CDR3 is 14 amino acids. The CDR3 spells CASNKRQGTYEQYF. In nucleotides, the CDR3 is TGTGCCAGCAATAAGAGACAGGGGACCTACGAGCAGTACTTC.

This clone was counted many times. The CDR3: CASSPPRLYEQYF. CDR3 nucleotide sequence: TGCGCCAGCAGCCCACCTCGACTCTACGAGCAGTACTTC. This sequence joins TRBV5-1 and TRBJ2-7; D remains unclear. The germline CDR1 and CDR2 sequences are SGHRS and YFSETQ. The V and J ends lost 4 bases and 3 bases respectively, with 11 bases between them. The CDR3 is 13 residues long. Using reference TRBV5-1 and TRBJ2-7 for the parts outside the CDR3, the full variable domain is KAGVTQTPRYLIKTRGQQVTLSCSPISGHRSVSWYQQTPGQGLQFLFEYFSETQRNKGNFPGRFSGRQFSNSRSEMNVSTLELGDSALYLCASSPPRLYEQYFGPGTRLTVT.

V usage is TRBV5-1 and J usage is TRBJ2-3, with D maybe TRBD1 (6 bases). Germline lookup yields CDR1 SGHRS and CDR2 YFSETQ. The CDR3 has 16 residues. Trimming left V 0 bases short and J 2 bases short, with 13 bases between. CDR3 sequence reads: CASSLDTGFDTDTQYF. CDR3 bases: TGCGCCAGCAGCTTGGATACAGGGTTTGACACAGATACGCAGTATTTT.

This chain connects TRBV3-1 (or the pseudogene TRBV3-2) to TRBJ2-5, with TRBD2 as a possible D gene (5 bases). The CDR3 contains 11 residues. Germline V gene lookup returns CDR1 LGHDT and CDR2 YNNKEL (reference sequence). V dropped 0 bases and J dropped 9 bases, with 5 bases sitting between them. CDR3 in amino acids: CASSQERAQYF. CDR3 nucleotides: TGTGCCAGCAGCCAAGAGAGGGCCCAGTACTTC.

The rearrangement links TRBV18 to TRBJ1-2, with D perhaps TRBD1 (6 bases). Germline V gives CDR1 KGHSH, CDR2 LQKENI. The CDR3 has 14 residues. The V end was cut by 5 bases, the J end by 8 bases, with 18 bases between. As DNA, the CDR3 is TGTGCCAGCTCATCCACGGGGGGCGCGGGAGGCTACACCTTC. Its translation: CASSSTGGAGGYTF.

The V call is TRBV11-1, the J call TRBJ2-1, with no clear D. Germline V CDR1 and CDR2: SGHAT, FQDESV (reference sequence). V was trimmed by 3 bases and J by 0 bases, leaving 12 bases between them. The CDR3 has 16 residues. The CDR3 loop is CASSFSSESSYNEQFF. CDR3 DNA sequence: TGTGCCAGCAGCTTTTCGAGCGAGAGCTCCTACAATGAGCAGTTCTTC.

This clone was seen once. The genes are TRBV15 and TRBJ2-3; TRBD1 is a possible D gene (5 bases). The CDR3 runs to 16 residues. Germline CDR1 is LNHNV and CDR2 is YYDKDF (reference sequence). Trimming left V 1 base short and J 0 bases short, with 11 bases between. The CDR3 loop is CATSRAGISSTDTQYF. The CDR3 region has the DNA TGTGCCACCAGCAGAGCAGGGATCTCTAGCACAGATACGCAGTATTTT.

The CDR3 DNA follows: TGTGCCAGCAGCGTAGGGGAGGGGAGCTCCTATAATTCACCCCTCCACTTT. This translates into CASSVGEGSSYNSPLHF. The chain employs TRBV9 and TRBJ1-6; possible D gene TRBD1, 5 bases. Germline assignment: CDR1 SGDLS and CDR2 YYNGEE. V lost 0 bases, J lost 0 bases, and 10 bases lay in between. The CDR3 has 17 amino acids.

A few counts support this clone. The DNA of the CDR3 is TGTGCCAGCAGCAAACAGGTGGACACCGGGGAGCTGTTTTTT. The encoded protein is CASSKQVDTGELFF. V is TRBV9 and J is TRBJ2-2; TRBD1 might be the D (5 bases). Trimming left V 4 bases short and J 3 bases short, with 10 bases between. Germline values: CDR1 SGDLS, CDR2 YYNGEE. The CDR3 is 14 amino acids.

V and J are TRBV5-4 and TRBJ2-5; 9 nucleotides align to TRBD1. V was clipped by 4 bases and J by 5 bases; unmatched bases: 6. From germline, CDR1 is SGHNT and CDR2 YYREEE (reference sequence). This CDR3 has 14 residues. The DNA for the CDR3 is TGTGCCAGCAGCCGTGCTACAGGGGGCGAGACCCAGTACTTC. It translates to CASSRATGGETQYF.

This clone has only one observation. This chain uses TRBV9 with TRBJ2-3; 7 bases agree with TRBD1. This CDR3 has 15 residues. V shed 3 bases, J shed 1 base, and the junction held 5 bases outside the gene matches. Germline lookup yields CDR1 SGDLS and CDR2 YYNGEE. CDR3 sequence: CASSGRGIGTDTQYF. In DNA, the CDR3 is TGTGCCAGCAGCGGCAGGGGGATCGGCACAGATACGCAGTATTTT.

The chain combines TRBV19 with TRBJ1-2; TRBD1 matches 8 bases. V was clipped by 3 bases and J by 5 bases; unmatched bases: 11. Germline V gives CDR1 LNHDA, CDR2 SQIVND (reference sequence). The CDR3 contains 16 residues. CDR3 nucleotides: TGTGCCAGTAGTATCGTTCGGCAGGGGGCGTTTTATGGCTACACCTTC. Protein product: CASSIVRQGAFYGYTF.

This chain uses TRBV9 with TRBJ1-4; 8 positions match TRBD1. There are 14 residues in the CDR3. V gave up 5 bases and J gave up 4 bases; unmatched junction bases: 4. Looked up from germline, CDR1 is SGDLS and CDR2 is YYNGEE. The DNA of the CDR3 is TGTGCCAGCAGGGGGACAGGACTTAATGAAAAACTGTTTTTT. It specifies CASRGTGLNEKLFF.

The chain combines TRBV3-1 (or the pseudogene TRBV3-2) with TRBJ1-5; D gene unclear. The CDR3 length is 12 residues. Trimming removed 5 bases at V and 7 bases at J, with 9 bases between. The V gene's germline CDR1 is LGHDT and CDR2 YNNKEL (reference sequence). The chain's CDR3 is CASSTGRQPQHF. CDR3 DNA sequence: TGTGCCAGCAGCACCGGGAGGCAGCCCCAGCATTTT.

The table lists this clone with a few counts. V and J are TRBV21-1 and TRBJ1-2; the table's D gene call, TRBD1, was not cross checked with the DNA. TRBV21-1 is listed as a pseudogene. The CDR3 covers 18 residues. The CDR3 protein is CASSKKWADRRPNYGYTF. In DNA, the CDR3 is TGTGCCAGCAGCAAAAAATGGGCTGACAGGAGGCCTAACTATGGCTACACCTTC.

CDR3 protein: CASSSHQLTAPWGYTF. The CDR3 DNA sequence: TGCGCCAGCAGCTCCCACCAATTGACAGCCCCCTGGGGCTACACCTTC. This chain links TRBV5-1 with TRBJ1-2, with TRBD1 as a possible D gene (5 bases). Trimming took 3 bases from V and 8 from J, leaving 23 bases between them. Germline V gene data show CDR1 as SGHRS and CDR2 as YFSETQ. The CDR3 loop spans 16 amino acids.

The genes are TRBV5-1 and TRBJ2-2; TRBD2 is a possible D gene (6 bases). Trimming cost V 4 bases and J 2 bases, with 12 bases left between them. The germline V gene encodes CDR1 SGHRS and CDR2 YFSETQ. The CDR3 contains 15 residues. This CDR3 reads CASSRARGNTGELFF. In DNA, the CDR3 is TGCGCCAGCAGCCGGGCGCGGGGTAACACCGGGGAGCTGTTTTTT.

This chain uses TRBV27 with TRBJ1-6; 7 nucleotides line up with TRBD1. Germline V gene lookup returns CDR1 MNHEY and CDR2 SMNVEV (reference sequence). The CDR3 covers 14 residues. V dropped 1 base and J dropped 9; count of bases not matched to a gene: 3. The CDR3 protein is CASSLLGGGSPLHF. The CDR3 bases are TGTGCCAGCAGTTTATTAGGGGGCGGTTCACCCCTCCACTTT.

The J gene is TRBJ2-7, the V gene TRBV2; 8 positions agree with TRBD2. Trimming removed 8 bases from V and 2 bases from J; junction bases left unmatched: 14. CDR3 length: 16 residues. Germline V gives CDR1 SNHLY, CDR2 FYNNEI. The CDR3 bases are TGTGCCAGCTCCCGGGGGGGCTATGGGCCGACCTACGAGCAGTACTTC. Translation: CASSRGGYGPTYEQYF.

The chain joins TRBV12-3 or TRBV12-4 to TRBJ1-6; D is ambiguous. The CDR3 contains 13 residues. V shed 1 base and J shed 9 bases, with 7 bases lying between them. The CDR3 here is CASSLGEGSPLHF. CDR3 coding DNA: TGTGCCAGCAGTTTAGGGGAGGGTTCACCCCTCCACTTT.

This clone was found once. The CDR3 is CASSEGDTYSQETQYF. Written as DNA, the CDR3 is TGTGCCAGCAGTGAAGGGGACACGTACTCTCAAGAGACCCAGTACTTC. This chain links TRBV25-1 with TRBJ2-5, with D perhaps matching TRBD1 (6 bases). This CDR3 comprises 16 residues. V was cut by 2 bases and J by 2 bases, with 15 bases left in between. Germline V gene lookup returns CDR1 MGHDK and CDR2 SYGVNS.

The rearrangement uses TRBV25-1 and TRBJ1-3; D gene unclear. The V gene's germline CDR1 is MGHDK and CDR2 SYGVNS. Trimming took 0 bases from V and 0 from J, leaving 12 bases between them. The CDR3 length is 17 residues. The CDR3 DNA is TGTGCCAGCAGTGAATATATTCTGGCAGACTCTGGAAACACCATATATTTT. This sequence encodes CASSEYILADSGNTIYF.

This chain joins TRBV6-2 or TRBV6-3 and TRBJ1-5; TRBD1 aligns across 7 bases. CDR3 length equals 17 residues. The germline V gene has CDR1 MNHEY and CDR2 SVGEGT. V trimming: 2 bases; J trimming: 2 bases; junction bases outside the gene matches: 9. The CDR3 DNA follows: TGTGCCAGCAGTTACGCGTCAGGGGGTGCCGGCAATCAGCCCCAGCATTTT. It encodes CASSYASGGAGNQPQHF.

The J gene is TRBJ2-2, the V gene TRBV5-6; TRBD1 is a possible D gene (6 bases). CDR3 size: 16 residues. In germline, CDR1 is SGHDT, CDR2 YYEEEE. V was cut by 4 bases and J by 2 bases, with 15 bases left in between. CDR3 sequence: CASSRRDTDNTGELFF. The CDR3, as DNA: TGTGCCAGCAGCAGACGGGACACGGACAACACCGGGGAGCTGTTTTTT.